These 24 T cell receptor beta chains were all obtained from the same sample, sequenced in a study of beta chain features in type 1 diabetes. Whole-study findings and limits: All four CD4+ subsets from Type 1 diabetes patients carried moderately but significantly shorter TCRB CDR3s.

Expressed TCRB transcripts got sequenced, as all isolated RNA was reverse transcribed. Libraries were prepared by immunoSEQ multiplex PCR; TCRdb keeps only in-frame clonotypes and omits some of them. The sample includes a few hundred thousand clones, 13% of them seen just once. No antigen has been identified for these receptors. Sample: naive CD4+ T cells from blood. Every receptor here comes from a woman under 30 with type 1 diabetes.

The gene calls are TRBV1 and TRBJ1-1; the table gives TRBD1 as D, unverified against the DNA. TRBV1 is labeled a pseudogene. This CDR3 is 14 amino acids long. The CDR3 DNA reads TGCACCTACCTCTCCGGGACAGCGAACACTGAAGCTTTCTTT. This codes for CTYLSGTANTEAFF.

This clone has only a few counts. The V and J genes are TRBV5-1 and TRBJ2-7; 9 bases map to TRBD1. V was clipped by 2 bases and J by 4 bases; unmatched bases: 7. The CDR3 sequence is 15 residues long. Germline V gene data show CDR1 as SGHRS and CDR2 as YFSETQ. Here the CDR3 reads CASSFTGQGNYEQYF. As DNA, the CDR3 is TGCGCCAGCAGCTTTACGGGACAGGGTAATTACGAGCAGTACTTC.

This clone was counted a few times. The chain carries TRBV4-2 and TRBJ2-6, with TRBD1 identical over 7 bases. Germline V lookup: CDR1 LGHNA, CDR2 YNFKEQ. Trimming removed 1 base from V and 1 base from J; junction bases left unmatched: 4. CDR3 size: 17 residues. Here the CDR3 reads CASSQGQGNSGANVLTF. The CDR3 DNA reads TGTGCCAGCAGCCAAGGACAGGGTAATTCTGGGGCCAACGTCCTGACTTTC.

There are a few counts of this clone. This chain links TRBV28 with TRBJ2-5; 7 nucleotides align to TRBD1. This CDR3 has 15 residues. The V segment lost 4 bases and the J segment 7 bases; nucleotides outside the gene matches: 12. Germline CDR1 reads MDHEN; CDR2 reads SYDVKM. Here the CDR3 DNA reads TGTGCCAGCAGTTCCACAGGGGCCCCTCGGGGGACCCAGTACTTC. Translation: CASSSTGAPRGTQYF. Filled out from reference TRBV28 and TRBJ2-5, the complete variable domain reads DVKVTQSSRYLVKRTGEKVFLECVQDMDHENMFWYRQDPGLGLRLIYFSYDVKMKEKGDIPEGYSVSREKKERFSLILESASTNQTSMYLCASSSTGAPRGTQYFGPGTRLLVL.

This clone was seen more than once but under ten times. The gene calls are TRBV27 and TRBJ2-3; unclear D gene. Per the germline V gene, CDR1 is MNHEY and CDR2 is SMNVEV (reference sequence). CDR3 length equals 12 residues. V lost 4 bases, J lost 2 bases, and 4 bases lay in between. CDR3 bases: TGTGCCAGCAGTTCTTTCACAGATACGCAGTATTTT. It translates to CASSSFTDTQYF.

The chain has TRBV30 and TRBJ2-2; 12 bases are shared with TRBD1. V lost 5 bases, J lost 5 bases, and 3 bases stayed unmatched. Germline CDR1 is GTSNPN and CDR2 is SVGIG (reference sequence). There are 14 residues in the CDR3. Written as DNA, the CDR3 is TGTGCCTGGCGGGGACAGGGGGCGACCGGGGAGCTGTTTTTT. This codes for CAWRGQGATGELFF.

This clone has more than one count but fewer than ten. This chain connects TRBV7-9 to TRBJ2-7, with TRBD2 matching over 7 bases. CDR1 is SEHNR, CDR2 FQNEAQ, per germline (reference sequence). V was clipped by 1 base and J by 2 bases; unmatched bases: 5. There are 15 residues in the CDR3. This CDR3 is CASSLGRLAPYEQYF. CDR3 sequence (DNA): TGTGCCAGCAGCTTAGGCCGACTAGCCCCCTACGAGCAGTACTTC. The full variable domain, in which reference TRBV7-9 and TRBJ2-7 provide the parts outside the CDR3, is DTGVSQNPRHKITKRGQNVTFRCDPISEHNRLYWYRQTLGQGPEFLTYFQNEAQLEKSRLLSDRFSAERPKGSFSTLEIQRTEQGDSAMYLCASSLGRLAPYEQYFGPGTRLTVT.

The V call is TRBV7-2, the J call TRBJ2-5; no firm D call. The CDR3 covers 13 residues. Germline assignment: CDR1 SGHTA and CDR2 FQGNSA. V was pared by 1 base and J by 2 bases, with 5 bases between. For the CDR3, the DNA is TGTGCCAGCAGCTTAGGGCCACAAGAGACCCAGTACTTC. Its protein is CASSLGPQETQYF.

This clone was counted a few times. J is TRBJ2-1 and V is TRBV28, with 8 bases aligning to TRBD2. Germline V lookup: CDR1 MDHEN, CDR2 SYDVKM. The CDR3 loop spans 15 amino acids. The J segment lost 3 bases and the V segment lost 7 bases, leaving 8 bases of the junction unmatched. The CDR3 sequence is CASTVSGTIYNEQFF. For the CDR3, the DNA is TGTGCCAGCACCGTTAGCGGGACCATCTACAATGAGCAGTTCTTC.

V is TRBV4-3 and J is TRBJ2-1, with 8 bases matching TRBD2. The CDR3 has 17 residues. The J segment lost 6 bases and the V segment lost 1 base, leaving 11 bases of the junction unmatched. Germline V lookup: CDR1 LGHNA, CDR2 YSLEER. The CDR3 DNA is TGCGCCAGCAGCCAAGTCAACGGGAGGGGAAACCTCAATGAGCAGTTCTTC. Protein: CASSQVNGRGNLNEQFF.

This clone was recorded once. DNA for the CDR3: TGTGCCAGCAGCCCCTCGACAGGGCCCACTGAAGCTTTCTTT. Translation: CASSPSTGPTEAFF. The chain employs TRBV6-5 and TRBJ1-1, with 7 bases that match TRBD1. Looked up from germline, CDR1 is MNHEY and CDR2 is SVGAGI. CDR3 length: 14 residues. With 6 bases clipped from V and 4 bases from J, the junction kept 8 bases outside the gene matches.

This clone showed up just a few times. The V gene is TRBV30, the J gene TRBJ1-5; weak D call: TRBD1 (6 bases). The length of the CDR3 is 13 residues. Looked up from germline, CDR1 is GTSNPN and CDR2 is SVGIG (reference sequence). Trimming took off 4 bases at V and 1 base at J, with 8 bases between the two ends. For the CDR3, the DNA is TGTGCCTGGACGGGACACAGCAATCAGCCCCAGCATTTT. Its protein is CAWTGHSNQPQHF.

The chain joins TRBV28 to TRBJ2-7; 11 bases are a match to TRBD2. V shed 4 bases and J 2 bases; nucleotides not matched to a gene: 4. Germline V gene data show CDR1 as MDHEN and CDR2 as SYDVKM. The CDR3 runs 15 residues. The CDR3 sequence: CASSSLAGGTYEQYF. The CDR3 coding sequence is TGTGCCAGCAGTTCTCTAGCGGGAGGAACCTACGAGCAGTACTTC.

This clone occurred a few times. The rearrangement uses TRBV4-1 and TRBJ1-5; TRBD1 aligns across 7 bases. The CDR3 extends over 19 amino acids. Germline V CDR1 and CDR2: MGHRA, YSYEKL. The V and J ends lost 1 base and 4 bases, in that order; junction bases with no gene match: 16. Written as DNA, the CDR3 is TGCGCCAGCAGCCAAGTTACGGGATTGACAGGGCCTCCAAATCAGCCCCAGCATTTT. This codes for CASSQVTGLTGPPNQPQHF.

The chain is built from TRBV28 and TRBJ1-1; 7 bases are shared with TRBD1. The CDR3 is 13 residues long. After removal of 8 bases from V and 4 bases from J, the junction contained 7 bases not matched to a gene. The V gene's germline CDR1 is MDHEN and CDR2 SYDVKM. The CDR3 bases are TGTGCCAGCCAGGGGGTTGGGAGCACTGAAGCTTTCTTT. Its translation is CASQGVGSTEAFF.

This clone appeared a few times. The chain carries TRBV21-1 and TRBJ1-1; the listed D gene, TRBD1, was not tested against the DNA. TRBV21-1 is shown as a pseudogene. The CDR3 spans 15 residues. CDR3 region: CASSKRGGEDAEAFF. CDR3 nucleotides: TGTGCCAGCAGCAAGAGAGGGGGTGAGGACGCTGAAGCTTTCTTT.

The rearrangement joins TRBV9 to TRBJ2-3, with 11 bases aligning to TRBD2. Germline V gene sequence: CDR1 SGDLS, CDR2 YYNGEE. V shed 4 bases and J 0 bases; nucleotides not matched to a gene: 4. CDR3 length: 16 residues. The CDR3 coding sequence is TGTGCCAGCAGCCCCCGACTAGCGGGGAGCACAGATACGCAGTATTTT. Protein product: CASSPRLAGSTDTQYF. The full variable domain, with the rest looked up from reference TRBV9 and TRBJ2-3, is DSGVTQTPKHLITATGQRVTLRCSPRSGDLSVYWYQQSLDQGLQFLIQYYNGEERAKGNILERFSAQQFPDLHSELNLSSLELGDSALYFCASSPRLAGSTDTQYFGPGTRLTVL.

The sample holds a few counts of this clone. This CDR3 is CASSSSPGGGQGYNEQFF. The CDR3 DNA follows: TGTGCCAGCTCCTCAAGCCCGGGAGGGGGACAGGGCTACAATGAGCAGTTCTTC. This chain links TRBV4-2 with TRBJ2-1; possibly TRBD1 for D (9 bases). Germline V lookup: CDR1 LGHNA, CDR2 YNFKEQ. This CDR3 region has 18 residues. V lost 8 bases and J lost 3, with 26 bases in between.

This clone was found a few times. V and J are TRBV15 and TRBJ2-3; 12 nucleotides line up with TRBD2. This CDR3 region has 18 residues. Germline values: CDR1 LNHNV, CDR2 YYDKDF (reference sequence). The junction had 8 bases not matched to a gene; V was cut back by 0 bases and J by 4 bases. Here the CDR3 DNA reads TGTGCCACCAGCAGAGATACATCTAGCGGGAGGGCCGCAGATACGCAGTATTTT. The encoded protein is CATSRDTSSGRAADTQYF. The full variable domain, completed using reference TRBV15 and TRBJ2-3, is DAMVIQNPRYQVTQFGKPVTLSCSQTLNHNVMYWYQQKSSQAPKLLFHYYDKDFNNEADTPDNFQSRRPNTSFCFLDIRSPGLGDTAMYLCATSRDTSSGRAADTQYFGPGTRLTVL.

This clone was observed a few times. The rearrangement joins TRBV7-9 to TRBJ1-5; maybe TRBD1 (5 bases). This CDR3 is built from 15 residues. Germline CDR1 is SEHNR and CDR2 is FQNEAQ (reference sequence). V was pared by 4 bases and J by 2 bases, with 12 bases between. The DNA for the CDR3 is TGTGCCAGCAGCTCCGCCTCGACAGGCAATCAGCCCCAGCATTTT. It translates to CASSSASTGNQPQHF.

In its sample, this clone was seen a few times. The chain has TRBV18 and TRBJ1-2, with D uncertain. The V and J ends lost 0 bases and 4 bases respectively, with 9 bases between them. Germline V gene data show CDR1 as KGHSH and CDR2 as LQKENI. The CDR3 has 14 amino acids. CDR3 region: CASSPPNSPYGYTF. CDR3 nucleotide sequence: TGTGCCAGCTCACCACCGAACAGCCCCTATGGCTACACCTTC.

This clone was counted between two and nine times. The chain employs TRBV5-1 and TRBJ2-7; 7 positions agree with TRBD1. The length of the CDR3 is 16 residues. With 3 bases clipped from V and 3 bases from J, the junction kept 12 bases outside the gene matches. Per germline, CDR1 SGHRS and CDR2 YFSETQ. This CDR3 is CASSSHPGQIFYEQYF. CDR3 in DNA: TGCGCCAGCAGCTCTCACCCGGGACAGATTTTCTACGAGCAGTACTTC.

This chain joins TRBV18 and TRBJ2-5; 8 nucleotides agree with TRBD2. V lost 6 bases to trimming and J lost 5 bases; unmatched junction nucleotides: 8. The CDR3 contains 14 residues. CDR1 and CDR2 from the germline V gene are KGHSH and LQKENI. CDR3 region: CASSEREQWETQYF. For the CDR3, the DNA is TGTGCCAGCTCTGAGCGGGAGCAGTGGGAGACCCAGTACTTC. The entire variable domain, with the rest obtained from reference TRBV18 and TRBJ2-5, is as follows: NAGVMQNPRHLVRRRGQEARLRCSPMKGHSHVYWYRQLPEEGLKFMVYLQKENIIDESGMPKERFSAEFPKEGPSILRIQQVVRGDSAAYFCASSEREQWETQYFGPGTRLLVL.

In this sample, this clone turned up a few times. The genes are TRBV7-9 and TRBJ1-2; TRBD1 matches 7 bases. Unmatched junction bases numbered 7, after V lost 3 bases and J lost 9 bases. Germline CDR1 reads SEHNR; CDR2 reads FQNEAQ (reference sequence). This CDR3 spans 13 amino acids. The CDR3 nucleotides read TGTGCCAGCAGCTTGGAACAGGGGTTAAGCTACACCTTC. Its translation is CASSLEQGLSYTF.